This entry describes one T cell receptor (beta chain). The antigen is unknown. At one end the junction does not follow the germline gene, possibly because of a read error. The CDR3 is 15 amino acids. CDR1 and CDR2 (germline): SSHAT, FNYEAQ (reference sequence). The data belong to a study of cytomegalovirus exposure and HLA in healthy donors. Both 60 Vbeta primers and 13 Jbeta primers went into the PCR. TCRdb's table, derived via immunoSEQ multiplex PCR, lists solely in-frame clones and lacks some. The repertoire has roughly 160,000 clones, less than 90% of them found once; the top ten carry 0.38%. Study findings and constraints: A later analysis reportedly found that, within productive TCRs, an Asian-associated ancestry cluster had fewer N-insertions than the mean observed across the approximately 700 donors.

The chain couples TRBV7-7 to TRBJ2-5; 9 bases are a match to TRBD2. This receptor was identified in a boy between 2 and 15 years old in good health and CMV-seronegative. The specimen was PBMCs. The CDR3 region is CASSFGGRAEETQYF. The DNA for the CDR3 is TGTGCTAGCAGCTTCGGCGGGAGGGCAGAAGAGACCCAGTACTTC.